The source of this TCR beta chain is a study of shared clonotypes between healthy human individuals. Study observations and caveats: In several donors, around 5% of naive CD4 clonotypes appeared in common.

The method was immunoSEQ multiplex PCR; TCRdb's version includes in-frame clones alone and lacks a portion of them. Of around 600,000 clones in the sample, 97% were seen once. The CDR3 runs to 17 residues. The V gene end was trimmed by 1 base and the J gene end by 4 bases; junction bases not matched to a gene: 8. Germline CDR1 is LNHDA and CDR2 is SQIVND (reference sequence). About this clone itself: Its antigen remains unidentified.

This rearrangement joins TRBV19 to TRBJ1-5; 9 nucleotides line up with TRBD1. The sequenced sample consisted of naive CD4+ T cells sorted from blood. Indicated subset: CD45RA+ positively selected. This clonotype was obtained from a woman in her 30s in good health. In DNA, the CDR3 is TGTGCCAGTAGTATAGTAAGAACAGGGGGCCAAAATCAGCCCCAGCATTTT. It translates to CASSIVRTGGQNQPQHF.